This passage covers 29 T cell receptor beta chains from one sample sequenced in a study of T cell responses to AZD1222 COVID-19 vaccine. The method was immunoSEQ multiplex PCR; TCRdb's version includes in-frame clones alone and lacks a portion of them. The table has some 140,000 clones, roughly 90% seen once; the top ten hold around 3.2%. This specimen consisted of peripheral blood, obtained on day 0 of AZD1222 vaccination. These receptors originate from an adult in good health.

The chain has TRBV10-1 and TRBJ1-1, with TRBD1 matching 8 bases. CDR1 is WNHNN and CDR2 is SYGVQD in the germline V gene (reference sequence). The CDR3 is made up of 15 amino acids. V lost 3 bases, J lost 1 base, and 4 bases stayed unmatched. As DNA, the CDR3 is TGCGCCAGCAGTGACCACGGGACAGGGAACACTGAAGCTTTCTTT. Protein sequence: CASSDHGTGNTEAFF.

The chain has TRBV7-9 and TRBJ2-3; D is uncertain. The CDR3 length is 13 residues. V dropped 2 bases and J dropped 4 bases, with 7 bases sitting between them. CDR1 and CDR2 (germline): SEHNR, FQNEAQ (reference sequence). The chain's CDR3 is CASSLLVADTQYF. The CDR3 nucleotides read TGTGCCAGCAGCTTACTGGTGGCAGATACGCAGTATTTT.

V is TRBV11-2 and J is TRBJ2-3, with TRBD1 matching 11 bases. CDR1 and CDR2 (germline): SGHAT, FQNNGV. V lost 6 bases and J lost 5; bases outside the gene matches: 10. The CDR3 spans 16 residues. The CDR3 protein is CASRFRTGGVGDTQYF. The CDR3 DNA reads as TGTGCCAGCAGGTTTAGGACAGGGGGCGTTGGAGATACGCAGTATTTT.

The chain couples TRBV11-2 to TRBJ1-1; D remains unclear. CDR1 is SGHAT and CDR2 is FQNNGV in the germline V gene. The germline V and J ends were trimmed by 5 bases and 4 bases, with 14 bases remaining between them. This CDR3 contains 14 residues. CDR3 in DNA: TGTGCCAGCAGCCCCTTCGATCGGGGCACTGAAGCTTTCTTT. This codes for CASSPFDRGTEAFF.

Only one count was recorded for this clone. The CDR3 loop reads CASSEPGQGFDGELFF. The CDR3 DNA follows: TGTGCCAGCAGTGAGCCGGGACAGGGGTTTGACGGGGAGCTGTTTTTT. V is TRBV6-1 and J is TRBJ2-2; TRBD1 agrees at 10 bases. Trimming cost V 3 bases and J 7 bases; bases outside gene matches: 8. The CDR3 runs 16 residues. CDR1 is MNHNS and CDR2 is SASEGT in the germline V gene.

The genes are TRBV11-3 and TRBJ2-7; D is ambiguous. The germline V gene encodes CDR1 SGHNT and CDR2 YENEEA. Trimming removed 6 bases at V and 6 bases at J, with 15 bases between. CDR3 length: 13 amino acids. CDR3 sequence reads: CASRAQGSPEQYF. In nucleotides, the CDR3 is TGTGCCAGCAGGGCCCAAGGATCCCCCGAGCAGTACTTC.

The chain carries TRBV27 and TRBJ2-2; D is perhaps TRBD2 (5 bases). V dropped 6 bases and J dropped 0 bases, with 17 bases sitting between them. The CDR3 is 17 residues long. CDR1 is MNHEY, CDR2 SMNVEV, per germline (reference sequence). The DNA for the CDR3 is TGTGCCAGCAGCCCCGGTGGGGTAGCGTCGAACACCGGGGAGCTGTTTTTT. Encoded protein: CASSPGGVASNTGELFF.

The sample holds one count of this clone. This chain connects TRBV4-2 to TRBJ2-1; 10 bases are shared with TRBD2. This CDR3 comprises 16 residues. CDR1 LGHNA and CDR2 YNFKEQ come from the germline V gene. Trimming cost V 5 bases and J 8 bases; bases outside gene matches: 12. The CDR3 region is CASSYSASGGIDEQFF. The CDR3 DNA is TGTGCCAGCAGCTATTCGGCTAGCGGGGGTATCGATGAGCAGTTCTTC.

The CDR3 nucleotides are TGCGCCAGCAGAAACAGGGGGCTGTTCTCCTACAATGAGCAGTTCTTC. Protein product: CASRNRGLFSYNEQFF. The J gene is TRBJ2-1, the V gene TRBV10-2, with 9 bases identical to TRBD1. Germline values: CDR1 WSHSY, CDR2 SAAADI. The CDR3 contains 16 residues. The trim removed 6 bases at V and 0 bases at J, leaving 6 bases unmatched.

The V and J genes are TRBV3-1 (or the pseudogene TRBV3-2) and TRBJ1-5, with D perhaps TRBD1 (5 bases). Between the trimmed V and J ends, which lost 1 base and 5 bases, there was a span of 12 bases. Germline CDR1 LGHDT, CDR2 YNNKEL (reference sequence). This CDR3 region has 15 residues. The CDR3 DNA reads as TGTGCCAGCAGCCAAGCGGGGGTAGCGGATCAGCCCCAGCATTTT. Translated, it gives CASSQAGVADQPQHF.

The CDR3 is CASSSLQGAGSEAFF. The CDR3, as DNA: TGCGCCAGCAGCTCTCTACAGGGGGCCGGGAGTGAAGCTTTCTTT. The rearrangement uses TRBV5-1 and TRBJ1-1; 9 nucleotides agree with TRBD1. Trimming cost V 3 bases and J 7 bases; bases outside gene matches: 10. Germline V lookup: CDR1 SGHRS, CDR2 YFSETQ. The CDR3 consists of 15 residues.

The chain couples TRBV5-1 to TRBJ1-3, with D unresolved. The V end lost 6 bases, the J end lost 4 bases, and 20 bases lay between the germline ends. The CDR3 has 16 residues. The V gene's germline CDR1 is SGHRS and CDR2 YFSETQ. The DNA for the CDR3 is TGCGCCAGCACCTTAGAATGGCCGGCCCCGGGAAACACCATATATTTT. Translated: CASTLEWPAPGNTIYF.

Only one count was recorded for this clone. V is TRBV5-1 and J is TRBJ1-3; possible D gene TRBD1, 6 bases. V was cut by 4 bases and J by 0 bases, with 20 bases left in between. The CDR3 is 18 residues long. Germline values: CDR1 SGHRS, CDR2 YFSETQ. The CDR3 protein is CASSDSLGGRLSGNTIYF. The CDR3 nucleotides are TGCGCCAGCAGCGACTCCCTCGGGGGCAGACTCTCTGGAAACACCATATATTTT.

The chain carries TRBV29-1 and TRBJ2-2; D tentatively reads TRBD1 or TRBD2 (6 bases each). The CDR3 runs to 13 residues. Trimming cost V 4 bases and J 4 bases, with 10 bases left between them. From germline, CDR1 is SQVTM and CDR2 ANQGSEA. The CDR3 protein is CSVAGAPTGELFF. The CDR3 nucleotides are TGCAGCGTTGCGGGGGCCCCCACCGGGGAGCTGTTTTTT.

The chain couples TRBV7-2 to TRBJ2-4; D might be TRBD1 (5 bases). V was cut by 5 bases and J by 1 base, with 15 bases left in between. The CDR3 loop spans 16 amino acids. Per the germline V gene, CDR1 is SGHTA and CDR2 is FQGNSA. DNA of the CDR3: TGTGCCAGCAGCCCCAGGGCAGGTCGGGCCAAAAACATTCAGTACTTC. It yields the protein CASSPRAGRAKNIQYF.

This clone appeared a single time. This rearrangement joins TRBV2 to TRBJ2-1; no definite D call. V was shortened by 8 bases and J by 4 bases, with 15 bases between the two germline ends. The V gene's germline CDR1 is SNHLY and CDR2 FYNNEI. There are 14 residues in the CDR3. The CDR3 region is CASGLAALYNEQFF. CDR3 DNA: TGTGCCAGCGGGCTTGCGGCCCTGTACAATGAGCAGTTCTTC.

This chain links TRBV5-1 with TRBJ2-3; 7 bases are shared with TRBD2. In germline, CDR1 is SGHRS, CDR2 YFSETQ. J was trimmed by 0 bases and V by 6 bases; bases with no gene match: 7. The CDR3 contains 15 residues. CDR3 protein: CASTRASGSTDTQYF. CDR3 nucleotides: TGCGCCAGCACCCGCGCTAGCGGTAGCACAGATACGCAGTATTTT.

The chain is built from TRBV18 and TRBJ1-5, with a weak D call TRBD1 (5 bases). The CDR3 consists of 16 residues. Germline V gene lookup returns CDR1 KGHSH and CDR2 LQKENI. V gave up 3 bases and J gave up 2 bases, with 14 bases separating them. Here the CDR3 reads CASSPLTDIGNQPQHF. In DNA form, the CDR3 reads TGTGCCAGCTCACCCTTGACAGATATCGGCAATCAGCCCCAGCATTTT.

V and J are TRBV5-4 and TRBJ1-4; 9 positions match TRBD1. V shed 4 bases and J 8 bases; nucleotides not matched to a gene: 9. The CDR3 extends over 15 amino acids. Per germline, CDR1 SGHNT and CDR2 YYREEE (reference sequence). The CDR3 sequence is CASSQKQGAVEKLFF. For the CDR3, the DNA is TGTGCCAGCAGCCAAAAACAGGGGGCGGTCGAAAAACTGTTTTTT.

The J gene is TRBJ2-3, the V gene TRBV14; 12 bases match TRBD2. The ends lost 0 bases at V and 8 bases at J; junction bases unmatched: 18. The CDR3 is 20 amino acids. Germline V gene data show CDR1 as SGHDN and CDR2 as FVKESK. As DNA, the CDR3 is TGTGCCAGCAGCCAAGAGGCCTACAGATTGGCTAGCGGGAGGGCCTCTACGCAGTATTTT. Amino acid sequence: CASSQEAYRLASGRASTQYF.

This rearrangement joins TRBV27 to TRBJ2-2; TRBD2 matches at 8 bases. Germline lookup yields CDR1 MNHEY and CDR2 SMNVEV (reference sequence). Trimming removed 5 bases from V and 6 bases from J; junction bases left unmatched: 8. CDR3 size: 15 residues. CDR3 residues: CASSKREPSSGELFF. For the CDR3, the DNA is TGTGCCAGCAGTAAGCGGGAGCCCTCCTCCGGGGAGCTGTTTTTT.

The V call is TRBV9, the J call TRBJ1-2; D is perhaps TRBD1 (5 bases). This CDR3 contains 13 residues. The V end lost 2 bases, the J end lost 10 bases, and 15 bases lay between the germline ends. Germline CDR1 is SGDLS and CDR2 is YYNGEE. The CDR3 DNA reads as TGTGCCAGCAGCGTCGGGAGGGGTGATGTCTACACCTTC. This sequence encodes CASSVGRGDVYTF.

The rearrangement uses TRBV5-1 and TRBJ2-5, with 16 bases fitting TRBD2. There are 17 residues in the CDR3. The V gene's germline CDR1 is SGHRS and CDR2 YFSETQ. Trimming removed 3 bases from V and 5 bases from J; junction bases left unmatched: 7. CDR3 protein: CASSSGLAGGPRETQYF. DNA of the CDR3: TGCGCCAGCAGCTCGGGACTAGCGGGAGGGCCAAGGGAGACCCAGTACTTC.

This chain connects TRBV19 to TRBJ1-5, with 9 bases that match TRBD1. CDR1 and CDR2 from the germline V gene are LNHDA and SQIVND (reference sequence). V gave up 6 bases and J gave up 2 bases; unmatched junction bases: 5. This CDR3 is built from 15 residues. In nucleotides, the CDR3 is TGTGCCAGTAGGGTACAGGGGGCAGGCAATCAGCCCCAGCATTTT. Translation gives CASRVQGAGNQPQHF.

This clone was picked up one time. The chain carries TRBV5-1 and TRBJ1-1, with D perhaps TRBD1 (5 bases). The CDR3 is made up of 15 amino acids. V shed 0 bases and J shed 4 bases, with 13 bases lying between them. CDR1 and CDR2 (germline): SGHRS, YFSETQ. CDR3 coding DNA: TGCGCCAGCAGCTTGGCGCAGGGAGTCGCCACTGAAGCTTTCTTT. It codes for CASSLAQGVATEAFF.

This clone was seen more than once but under ten times. The chain links TRBV4-1 to TRBJ2-7; 7 positions match TRBD1. V was clipped by 1 base and J by 3 bases; unmatched bases: 12. Per germline, CDR1 MGHRA and CDR2 YSYEKL. This CDR3 comprises 17 residues. The DNA of the CDR3 is TGCGCCAGCAGCCAAGTGGGGATAGCGACAGGGAACTACGAGCAGTACTTC. This encodes CASSQVGIATGNYEQYF.

The chain links TRBV5-1 to TRBJ2-7; 9 nucleotides match TRBD2. There are 16 residues in the CDR3. J was trimmed by 7 bases and V by 4 bases; bases with no gene match: 15. CDR1 and CDR2 from the germline V gene are SGHRS and YFSETQ. CDR3: CASSRTSLREGREQYF. The CDR3 DNA follows: TGCGCCAGCAGCAGAACTAGCTTGCGGGAGGGGAGGGAGCAGTACTTC.

This clone was observed a single time. The rearrangement links TRBV4-1 to TRBJ2-7; D might be TRBD1 (6 bases). The CDR3 sequence is 13 residues long. The V end was cut by 4 bases, the J end by 6 bases, with 13 bases between. Germline-derived CDR1 and CDR2 are MGHRA and YSYEKL. CDR3 amino acids: CASSRTGSVEQYF. The CDR3, as DNA: TGCGCCAGCAGCCGCACAGGGTCCGTCGAGCAGTACTTC.

The rearrangement links TRBV28 to TRBJ1-4; the D is unclear. Trimming stripped 5 bases from V and 4 bases from J, with 8 bases between. The CDR3 length is 13 residues. CDR1 and CDR2 from the germline V gene are MDHEN and SYDVKM. CDR3 sequence reads: CASSSRDNEKLFF. As DNA, the CDR3 is TGTGCCAGCAGTAGCCGGGATAATGAAAAACTGTTTTTT. Complete variable domain (other parts from reference TRBV28 and TRBJ1-4): DVKVTQSSRYLVKRTGEKVFLECVQDMDHENMFWYRQDPGLGLRLIYFSYDVKMKEKGDIPEGYSVSREKKERFSLILESASTNQTSMYLCASSSRDNEKLFFGSGTQLSVL.